The entry that follows covers one TCR beta chain sequence. Antigen: not known. This sample was included in a study of PD-1 blockade in mismatch repair-deficient tumors. At the level of the study: All were previously treated, progressing patients with approximately 12 mismatch repair-deficient cancer types.

Overall study findings and caveats: After pembrolizumab, tumor-resident clones rose rapidly, then generally contracted before radiologic responses.

Mismatch repair deficiency was confirmed in all patients, by PCR or immunohistochemistry. TCR sequencing covered a few patients who responded to pembrolizumab. V was clipped by 2 bases and J by 0 bases, with 11 bases between them. Germline-derived CDR1 and CDR2 are GTSNPN and SVGIG (reference sequence). CDR3 length: 14 residues. Generated by immunoSEQ multiplex PCR, the TCRdb table keeps only in-frame clones and is missing some. The sample has roughly 130,000 clones; around nine tenths are singletons. This chain links TRBV30 with TRBJ2-7; D unresolved. The sequences come from peripheral blood, collected 70 to 73 weeks after starting pembrolizumab. The receptor was derived from an adult with mismatch repair-deficient cancer. The CDR3, as DNA: TGTGCCTGGAGTTGGGCCAGCCTCTCCTACGAGCAGTACTTC. Translated: CAWSWASLSYEQYF.